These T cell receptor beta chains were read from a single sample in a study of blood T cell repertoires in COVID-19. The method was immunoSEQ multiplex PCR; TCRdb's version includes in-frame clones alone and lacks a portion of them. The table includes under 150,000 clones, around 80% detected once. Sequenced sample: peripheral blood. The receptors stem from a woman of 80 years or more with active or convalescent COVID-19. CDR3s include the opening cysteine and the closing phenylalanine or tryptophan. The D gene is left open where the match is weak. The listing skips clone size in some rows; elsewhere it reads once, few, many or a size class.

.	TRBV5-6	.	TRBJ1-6	TGTGCCAGCAGCGCAGAAGACATCGATTCACCCCTCCACTTT	CASSAEDIDSPLHF
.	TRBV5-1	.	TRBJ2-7	TGCGCCAGCAGCTTCGGGAGCTCCTACGAGCAGTACTTC	CASSFGSSYEQYF
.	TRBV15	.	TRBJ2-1	TGTGCCACCAGCAGAGATTTGAACCTGGGCGGGGATGAGCAGTTCTTC	CATSRDLNLGGDEQFF
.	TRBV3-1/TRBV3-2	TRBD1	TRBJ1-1	TGTGCCAGCAGCCGAAGCAGGGGGAGAGGGACTGAAGCTTTCTTT	CASSRSRGRGTEAFF
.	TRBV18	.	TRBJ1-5	TGTGCCAGCTCACCATCCGGGGGGGCTGGTGGCAATCAGCCCCGGCATTTT	CASSPSGGAGGNQPRHF
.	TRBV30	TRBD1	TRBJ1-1	TGTGCCTGGAGATCGGGCAGGGGGACTGAAGCTTTCTTT	CAWRSGRGTEAFF
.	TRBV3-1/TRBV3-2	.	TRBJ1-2	TGTGCCAGCAGTCGACAGAATTATGGCTACACCTTC	CASSRQNYGYTF
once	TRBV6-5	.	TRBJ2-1	TGTGCCAGCAGAACAGGGGGGGGTGAGCAGTTCTTC	CASRTGGGEQFF
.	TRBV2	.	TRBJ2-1	TGTGCCAGCAGTGCAGGAGGGGTCAATGAGCAGTTCTTC	CASSAGGVNEQFF
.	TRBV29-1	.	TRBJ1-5	TGCAGCGTTGGACTTGACGGCCATCAGCCCCAGCATTTT	CSVGLDGHQPQHF
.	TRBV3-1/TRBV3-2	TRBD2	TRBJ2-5	TGTGCCAGCAGCCAAGTTCTAGCGGGCGAGACCCAGTACTTC	CASSQVLAGETQYF
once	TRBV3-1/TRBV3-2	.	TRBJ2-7	TGTGCCAGCAGCCGAGGCGACTACGAGCAGTACTTC	CASSRGDYEQYF
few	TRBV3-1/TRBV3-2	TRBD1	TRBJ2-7	TGTGCCAGCAGCCCAGGACAGGTGCAGTACTTC	CASSPGQVQYF
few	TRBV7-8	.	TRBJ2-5	TGTGCCAGCAGCTTACGGTATCAGGATCAAGAGACCCAGTACTTC	CASSLRYQDQETQYF
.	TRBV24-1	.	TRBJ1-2	TGTGCCACCAGTGATAGGGACACTTTCTACACCTTC	CATSDRDTFYTF
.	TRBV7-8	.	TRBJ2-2	TGTGCCAGCAGCTTAGCAACCCGGGGTTTGGCCGGGGAGCTGTTTTTT	CASSLATRGLAGELFF
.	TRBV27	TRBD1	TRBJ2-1	TGTGCCACCCAGTTGGGACAGAAGTACAATGAGCAGTTCTTC	CATQLGQKYNEQFF
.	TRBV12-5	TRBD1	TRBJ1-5	TGTGCTAGTGGCCCGGACAGGGGGAGTCAGCCCCAGCATTTT	CASGPDRGSQPQHF
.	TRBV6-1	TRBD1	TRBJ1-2	TGTGCCAGCAGTGAGGGACAGGAACGCGGCTACACCTTC	CASSEGQERGYTF
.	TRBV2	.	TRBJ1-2	TGTGCCAGCAGCCTATTACAGGATAACTATGGCTACACCTTC	CASSLLQDNYGYTF
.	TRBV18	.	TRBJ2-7	TGTGCCAGCTCACCACCGAGCAGGGGAAGCTACGAGCAGTACTTC	CASSPPSRGSYEQYF
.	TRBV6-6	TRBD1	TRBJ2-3	TGTGCCAGCAGTTACGGACAGGGAAGGGGGCCAGATACGCAGTATTTT	CASSYGQGRGPDTQYF
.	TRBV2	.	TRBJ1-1	TGTGCCAGCACGCCCCACATGAACACTGAAGCTTTCTTT	CASTPHMNTEAFF
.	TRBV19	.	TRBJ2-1	TGTGCCAGTAGGATGGCGGGGGCCTTTAACAATGAGCAGTTCTTC	CASRMAGAFNNEQFF
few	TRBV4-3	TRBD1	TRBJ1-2	TGCGCCAGCAGCCCAGACAGGGCTAGGGCCTATGGCTACACCTTC	CASSPDRARAYGYTF
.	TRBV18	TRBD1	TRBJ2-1	TGTGCCAGCTCACCGGGACAGGGGGCATACAATGAGCAGTTCTTC	CASSPGQGAYNEQFF
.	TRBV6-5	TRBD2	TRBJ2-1	TGTGCCAGCAGGGTAGCGGGGCCCTCCTACAATGAGCAGTTCTTC	CASRVAGPSYNEQFF
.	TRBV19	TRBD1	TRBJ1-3	TGTGCCAGTACCCGTGACAGGGATCCTGGAAACACCATATATTTT	CASTRDRDPGNTIYF
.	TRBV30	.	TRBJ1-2	TGTGCCTTCGGTGGCTACACCTTC	CAFGGYTF